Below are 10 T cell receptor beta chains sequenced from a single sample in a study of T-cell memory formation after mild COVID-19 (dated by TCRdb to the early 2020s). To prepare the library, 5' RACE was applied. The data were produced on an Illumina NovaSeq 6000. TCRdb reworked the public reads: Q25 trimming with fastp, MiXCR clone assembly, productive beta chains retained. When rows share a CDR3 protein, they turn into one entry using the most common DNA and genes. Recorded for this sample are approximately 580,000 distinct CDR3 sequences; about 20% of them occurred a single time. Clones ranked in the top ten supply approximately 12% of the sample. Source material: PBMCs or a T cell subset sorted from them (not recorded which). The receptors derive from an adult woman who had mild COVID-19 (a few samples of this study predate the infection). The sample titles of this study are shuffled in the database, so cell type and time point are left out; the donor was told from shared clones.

This chain's CDR3 is CASSSAGGRGTEAFF. The CDR3 DNA sequence: TGTGCCAGCAGCTCCGCAGGGGGCAGGGGCACTGAAGCTTTCTTT. The chain carries TRBV7-9 and TRBJ1-1; TRBD1 matches at 8 bases. The V gene end was trimmed by 4 bases and the J gene end by 4 bases; junction bases not matched to a gene: 8. The CDR3 runs 15 residues. Germline V gives CDR1 SEHNR, CDR2 FQNEAQ (reference sequence).

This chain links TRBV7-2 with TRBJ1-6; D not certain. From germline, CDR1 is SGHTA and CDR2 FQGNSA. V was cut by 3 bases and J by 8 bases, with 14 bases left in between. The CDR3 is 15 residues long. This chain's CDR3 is CASSFQSLPDSPLHF. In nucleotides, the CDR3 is TGTGCCAGCAGCTTTCAGTCCCTACCGGATTCACCCCTCCACTTT.

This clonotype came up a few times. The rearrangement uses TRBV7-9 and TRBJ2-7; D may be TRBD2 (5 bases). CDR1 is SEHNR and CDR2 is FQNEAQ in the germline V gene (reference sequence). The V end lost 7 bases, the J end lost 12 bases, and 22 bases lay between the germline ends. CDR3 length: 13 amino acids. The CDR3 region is CASTDRVSLESYF. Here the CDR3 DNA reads TGTGCCAGCACCGATCGGGTCTCACTAGAGTCGTACTTC.

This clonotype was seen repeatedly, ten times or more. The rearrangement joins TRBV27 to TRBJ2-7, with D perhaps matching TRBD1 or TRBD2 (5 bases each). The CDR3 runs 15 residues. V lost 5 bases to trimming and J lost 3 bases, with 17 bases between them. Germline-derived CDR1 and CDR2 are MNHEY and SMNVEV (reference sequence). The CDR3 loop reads CASSPPRVGDYEQYF. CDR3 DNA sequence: TGTGCCAGCAGTCCCCCTCGTGTGGGGGACTACGAGCAGTACTTC.

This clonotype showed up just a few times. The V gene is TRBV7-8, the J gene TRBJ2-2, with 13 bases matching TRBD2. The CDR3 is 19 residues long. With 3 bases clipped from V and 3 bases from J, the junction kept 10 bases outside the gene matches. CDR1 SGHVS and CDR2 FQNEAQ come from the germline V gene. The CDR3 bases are TGTGCCAGCAGCTTCTCAGGGCGACTAGCGGGGGGATACACCGGGGAGCTGTTTTTT. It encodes CASSFSGRLAGGYTGELFF.

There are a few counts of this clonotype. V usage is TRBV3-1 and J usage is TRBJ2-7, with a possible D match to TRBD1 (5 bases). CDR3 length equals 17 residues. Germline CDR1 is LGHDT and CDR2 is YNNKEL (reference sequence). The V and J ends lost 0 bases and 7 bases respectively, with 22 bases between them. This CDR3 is CASSQDPQEKNSGEQYF. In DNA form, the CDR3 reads TGTGCCAGCAGCCAAGATCCACAGGAAAAAAACTCTGGGGAGCAGTACTTC.

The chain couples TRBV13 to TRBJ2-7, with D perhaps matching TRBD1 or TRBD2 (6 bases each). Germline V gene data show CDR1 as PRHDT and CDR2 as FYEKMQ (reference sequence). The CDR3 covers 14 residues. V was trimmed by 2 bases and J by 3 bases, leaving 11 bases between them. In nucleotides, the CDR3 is TGTGCCAGCAGCTTATCGGGGGCCGACTACGAGCAGTACTTC. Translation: CASSLSGADYEQYF.

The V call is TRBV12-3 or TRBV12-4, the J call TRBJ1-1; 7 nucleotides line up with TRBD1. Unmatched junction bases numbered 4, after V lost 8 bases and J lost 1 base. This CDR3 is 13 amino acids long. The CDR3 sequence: CASEGQKNTEAFF. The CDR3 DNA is TGTGCCAGCGAGGGACAGAAGAACACTGAAGCTTTCTTT.

The CDR3 loop reads CATSDFVSGTTDTQYF. The CDR3 DNA reads as TGTGCCACCAGTGATTTTGTCTCGGGGACAACAGATACGCAGTATTTT. The V and J genes are TRBV24-1 and TRBJ2-3, with D possibly TRBD1 on 6 matching bases. This CDR3 is 16 amino acids long. The V gene lost 1 base and the J gene lost 3 bases, with 13 bases spanning the gap. Germline V gene lookup returns CDR1 KGHDR and CDR2 SFDVKD.

The CDR3 protein is CASSSAGTAKDGEQFF. CDR3 bases: TGTGCCAGCAGTTCCGCTGGGACAGCTAAGGATGGTGAGCAGTTCTTC. This rearrangement joins TRBV6-6 to TRBJ2-1; 7 nucleotides match TRBD1. The CDR3 runs 16 residues. The ends lost 4 bases at V and 9 bases at J; junction bases unmatched: 15. Germline-derived CDR1 and CDR2 are MNHNY and SVGAGI (reference sequence).